Below are 9 T cell receptor beta chains sequenced from a single sample in a study of CD8+ T cells in alopecia areata. In each case, RNA was isolated and then reverse transcribed into cDNA as the sequencing template. The repertoire was sequenced with immunoSEQ multiplex PCR; TCRdb's copy has only in-frame clones and lacks some. The sample holds 150,000 to 200,000 clones, 50% to 70% seen once. Regarding treatment: oral pan-JAK inhibitor, 5-10 mg twice daily. Sequenced here: CD4+ T cells sorted from blood, sampled at roughly week 49, from a patient treated with tofacitinib. Receptors originate from a human donor with alopecia areata.

The chain carries TRBV7-9 and TRBJ2-7; maybe TRBD1 (5 bases). Trimming shortened V by 0 bases and J by 2 bases, and 8 bases separated the two germline ends. The CDR3 covers 14 residues. Germline lookup yields CDR1 SEHNR and CDR2 FQNEAQ (reference sequence). CDR3 DNA sequence: TGTGCCAGCAGCTTAGCTGGACAACCCTACGAGCAGTACTTC. Its translation is CASSLAGQPYEQYF. The variable domain in full, completed from reference TRBV7-9 and TRBJ2-7, reads DTGVSQNPRHKITKRGQNVTFRCDPISEHNRLYWYRQTLGQGPEFLTYFQNEAQLEKSRLLSDRFSAERPKGSFSTLEIQRTEQGDSAMYLCASSLAGQPYEQYFGPGTRLTVT.

A remark on this clone: Different DNA sequences within this sample yield the same CDR3. This chain links TRBV30 with TRBJ1-5, with D unclear. The CDR3 sequence is 12 residues long. Germline V lookup: CDR1 GTSNPN, CDR2 SVGIG (reference sequence). The V and J ends lost 1 base and 1 base respectively, with 2 bases between them. The CDR3 coding sequence is TGTGCCTGGAGTGGGAGCAATCAGCCCCAGCATTTT. It codes for CAWSGSNQPQHF.

The V and J genes are TRBV28 and TRBJ2-5, with D tentatively TRBD2 (6 bases). This CDR3 region has 14 residues. Per the germline V gene, CDR1 is MDHEN and CDR2 is SYDVKM. Trimming cost V 5 bases and J 5 bases, with 15 bases left between them. The CDR3 nucleotides read TGTGCCAGCAGTCCAGGTTATAGCGGTGAGACCCAGTACTTC. It is translated as CASSPGYSGETQYF.

The V gene is TRBV11-2, the J gene TRBJ1-3, with D perhaps TRBD1 (6 bases). The last part of the DNA fits TRBJ2-2 better; the J call may be wrong. The germline V gene has CDR1 SGHAT and CDR2 FQNNGV. The CDR3 has 15 amino acids. Here the CDR3 reads CASSPPGHNTGELFF. The DNA of the CDR3 is TGTGCCAGCAGCCCCCCGGGACACAACACCGGGGAGCTGTTTTTT.

This clone was observed a few times. V is TRBV30 and J is TRBJ2-1, with a weak D call TRBD2 (6 bases). The V end was cut by 0 bases, the J end by 8 bases, with 17 bases between. Germline V lookup: CDR1 GTSNPN, CDR2 SVGIG (reference sequence). This CDR3 is 15 amino acids long. Here the CDR3 DNA reads TGTGCCTGGAGTGTAGTCGGGACTCTACATTATGAGCAGTTCTTC. This sequence encodes CAWSVVGTLHYEQFF.

The chain recombines TRBV7-2 with TRBJ2-3; tentatively, D is TRBD2 (5 bases). The CDR3 contains 16 residues. Germline V lookup: CDR1 SGHTA, CDR2 FQGNSA. With 7 bases removed from V and 0 bases from J, the gap between germline ends came to 17 bases. CDR3 loop: CASTELGARSTDTQYF. The CDR3 nucleotides are TGTGCCAGCACCGAACTAGGAGCGCGTAGCACAGATACGCAGTATTTT. Together with reference TRBV7-2 and TRBJ2-3, the CDR3 gives the full variable domain: GAGVSQSPSNKVTEKGKDVELRCDPISGHTALYWYRQSLGQGLEFLIYFQGNSAPDKSGLPSDRFSAERTGGSVSTLTIQRTQQEDSAVYLCASTELGARSTDTQYFGPGTRLTVL.

The rearrangement uses TRBV5-4 and TRBJ2-3, with D unresolved. Deletions cut 0 bases from V and 3 bases from J, with 5 bases between. The CDR3 runs to 13 residues. Germline values: CDR1 SGHNT, CDR2 YYREEE (reference sequence). In DNA form, the CDR3 reads TGTGCCAGCAGCTTGGAGCAGACAGATACGCAGTATTTT. Its protein is CASSLEQTDTQYF.

This clone was recorded a few times. V usage is TRBV27 and J usage is TRBJ2-6; D remains unclear. CDR3 length: 19 residues. Germline-derived CDR1 and CDR2 are MNHEY and SMNVEV (reference sequence). V was cut by 6 bases and J by 0 bases, with 21 bases left in between. In DNA form, the CDR3 reads TGTGCCAGCAGCTTCGGGTTTAGGCTATTAAGCTCTGGGGCCAACGTCCTGACTTTC. This encodes CASSFGFRLLSSGANVLTF.

This clone is a singleton in its sample. V gene TRBV5-1 combines with J gene TRBJ2-3; TRBD1 matches at 9 bases. The CDR3 sequence is 17 residues long. Trimming at V came to 1 base and at J to 9 bases, leaving 15 bases not matched to a gene. The V gene's germline CDR1 is SGHRS and CDR2 YFSETQ. CDR3 sequence: CASSLRGQGILGETQYF. For the CDR3, the DNA is TGCGCCAGCAGCTTGAGGGGACAGGGTATCTTGGGGGAGACGCAGTATTTT.